This T cell receptor beta chain was obtained from a study of regulatory T cells in long-lasting Graves disease (dated by TCRdb to about 2021). For context, the study as a whole: Patients with newly diagnosed Graves' disease had been on antithyroid drugs for under 3 months. Peripheral blood TCR sequencing and RNA sequencing compared persistent Graves' disease patients with newly diagnosed Graves' disease patients. The study took place in China and was registered as a clinical trial. A total of 33 samples underwent TCR sequencing: around 13 from persistent and some 20 from newly diagnosed Graves' disease patients. Here is what the overall study found, with its caveats: The authors acknowledged the small sample size as a limitation that may reduce accuracy. Sequencing and analysis were limited to the TCR beta chain. Lower TCR Shannon entropy and fewer highly expanded clones were observed in persistent Graves' disease patients than in newly diagnosed patients, which suggested clonal expansion. A larger number of public clonotypes was shared among persistent patients (more than 2,500) than among newly diagnosed patients (approximately 1,000). Persistent disease showed preferential use of TRBV28, TRBJ1-2 and TRBJ2-5, whereas newly diagnosed disease favored TRBV20-1 and TRBJ2-1. Only peripheral blood was studied, because thyroid tissue, the primary lesion, was inaccessible.

The time point label for this specimen denotes: newly diagnosed GD, antithyroid drugs for less than 3 months. For both TCR sequencing and RNA sequencing, RNA was extracted from PBMCs in TRIzol. The diagnosis of Graves' disease followed American Thyroid Association guidelines. Patients were recruited from an endocrinology department in Xi'an, China. Each patient gave around 9 milliliters of peripheral blood, collected in an EDTA anticoagulant tube. Ficoll Paque Plus density gradient separation was used to isolate PBMCs, and no further T cell sorting was done. RNA quality was checked with an Agilent 2100 Bioanalyzer and agarose gel, and concentration with a NanoDrop 2000. Library preparation used multiplex PCR. Instrument on record: Illumina HiSeq 4000. CDR3 regions were amplified by Arm-PCR with iRepertoire HTBI primers to construct TCR beta libraries. PCR products were gel purified before sequencing. For the original study's pipeline: Gene usage analysis of CDR3 amino acid clonotypes relied on the roughly 60 TRBV and 13 to 15 TRBJ segments identified across samples. Filtered high-quality paired reads were merged into contigs using COPE and FqMerger. BLAST was used to align contigs to the IMGT TRBV, TRBD and TRBJ reference genes, and CDR3 was defined following IMGT. Clonotypes above 0.1% frequency were classified as highly expanded clones. Shannon entropy served as the measure of repertoire diversity, while the Gini coefficient captured V-J evenness. Public clonotypes were defined as clonotypes shared by more than one individual. TCRdb redid the processing of the public reads, applying fastp at Q25 and MiXCR, and retained in-frame beta chains. For every CDR3 protein sequence, its rows merge into one entry that carries the most common genes and DNA. TCRdb's processing, not the authors' own work, is the source of the V and J calls. A total of approximately 560,000 distinct CDR3 sequences appear in this sample, roughly a sixth of them only once. The top ten constitute approximately 12% of the sample.

This clonotype was counted many times. Its antigen target is currently unknown. No base-level quality is on record; no much larger clone is a single base apart. From the cysteine up to the phenylalanine, the CDR3 has a length of 14 residues. The sequence is cut down to CDR3 DNA, 42 bases in frame from base 1. From the germline V gene (reference sequence), CDR1 is LNHNV and CDR2 is YYDKDF. Trimming removed 1 base from V and 2 bases from J, leaving 9 bases between the germline ends. The sample was also linked to a second study, of T cells in Graves' hyperthyroidism and ophthalmopathy. As described in the second report: A patient counted as having stable Graves' hyperthyroidism if no progression to ophthalmopathy occurred over 18 months of follow-up. Hyperthyroidism patients were newly diagnosed, had a disease duration of under 2 months, and were aged 18 to 65 years. Patients with uncontrolled infections, other autoimmune diseases, pregnancy or lactation were excluded. Diagnoses relied on clinical symptoms, serum thyroxine and TRAb, thyroid ultrasound and orbital computed tomography. A first-round RT-PCR of the TCR CDR3 used the HTBI primer set with the Qiagen OneStep RT-PCR kit. Most expanded thyroid clonotypes (frequency above 0.001) were also found in blood, which suggests that blood repertoires may mirror thyroid immune responses. A model built on a 13 V-J signature distinguished ophthalmopathy from stable hyperthyroidism, reaching 85% to 90% sensitivity and approximately 83% specificity in cross-validation and 80%/75% in testing. In validation, progression to ophthalmopathy was predicted by the model with 70.59% sensitivity and nearly 75% specificity, a median of approximately 6.5 months before onset. To identify TCR V-J signatures that set the groups apart, the researchers used a discovery cohort of approximately 98 patients, made up of 40 to 45 with Graves' ophthalmopathy and 55 to 65 with stable Graves' hyperthyroidism. An independent validation cohort of around 20 hyperthyroidism patients and 17 patients who later progressed to ophthalmopathy tested prospective prediction of ophthalmopathy. For training and testing, the roughly 100 patients in the discovery cohort were randomly divided in a 7:3 ratio. In addition, the study compared T-cell repertoires in thyroid tissue and in blood from about 6 Graves' hyperthyroidism patients. Once sampling was done, hyperthyroidism patients were given methimazole at a starting dose of 30 mg daily, whereas ophthalmopathy patients were given high-dose intravenous methylprednisolone. A second multiplex PCR round built the libraries, followed by size selection and purification. Sequencing of the libraries was done on an Illumina HiSeq2000 using paired-end 100 bp reads. Raw data were processed with SOAPnuke, discarding reads with adapters, uncalled bases, mean Phred below 15, or no exact constant-primer or identifier match. High-quality paired reads were merged using COPE v1.2.5, and each unique nucleotide sequence was defined as a clonotype. MiTCR v1.1 was used to align the clonotypes against IMGT TRBV, TRBD and TRBJ reference segments. Only V-J combinations with frequency above 0.0001, covering about 99% of repertoires, were analysed. A TCS score was defined as the ratio of F50 (clonal expansion) to E x V (chaos), with BLOSUM62-based TCRdist applied between CDR3 peptides within each V-J. Welch's t-statistics and random forest reduced around 510 V-J features to about 13, which were used in a naive Bayes classifier (R e1071). Sample size was not statistically predetermined, and blinding of investigators to group allocation was not performed. The paper reports TCR Vbeta CDR3 sequencing of fewer than 150 peripheral blood samples: approximately 41 ophthalmopathy, fewer than 80 hyperthyroidism and around 17 progressor patients.

This TCR was sampled from a man in his late teens or twenties with Graves disease. Donor details come from another sample of the same person, matched by shared clones. The sequence links TRBV15 to TRBJ2-7; no D segment can be confidently identified. This material consisted of peripheral blood mononuclear cells (PBMCs), taken at new diagnosis, from a patient treated with antithyroid drugs. CDR3 protein: CATSRVAGPYEQYF. The nucleotide sequence is TGTGCCACCAGCAGAGTGGCTGGACCCTACGAGCAGTACTTC. Reference TRBV15 and TRBJ2-7 genes cover what lies past the CDR3, so the full variable domain is DAMVIQNPRYQVTQFGKPVTLSCSQTLNHNVMYWYQQKSSQAPKLLFHYYDKDFNNEADTPDNFQSRRPNTSFCFLDIRSPGLGDTAMYLCATSRVAGPYEQYFGPGTRLTVT.